The 11 T cell receptor beta chains below all came from one sample that was sequenced in a study of identical twins. TCRdb processed the 5' RACE reads anew with MiXCR; each CDR3 protein has one entry. The sample holds some 320,000 distinct CDR3 sequences, about 12% seen once. This sample also appeared in a second study, on yellow fever vaccine responses in identical twins.

The specimen sequenced was CD8+ T cells sorted from blood. The receptors shown here come from a woman under 30 in good health.

This clonotype appeared a few times. The chain joins TRBV28 to TRBJ2-3, with unresolved D. Trimming removed 3 bases at V and 0 bases at J, with 16 bases between. The germline V gene encodes CDR1 MDHEN and CDR2 SYDVKM. The CDR3 has 17 amino acids. The CDR3 DNA reads TGTGCCAGCAGTTTCCGCCAGTGGGGAAGGAGCACAGATACGCAGTATTTT. The encoded protein is CASSFRQWGRSTDTQYF.

This clonotype was recorded at least ten times. This chain links TRBV12-3 or TRBV12-4 with TRBJ2-5; D gene unclear. The V and J ends lost 6 bases and 2 bases respectively, with 4 bases between them. The CDR3 extends over 11 amino acids. CDR3 sequence reads: CASRQQETQYF. DNA of the CDR3: TGTGCCAGCAGGCAACAAGAGACCCAGTACTTC.

At least ten counts were recorded for this clonotype. The chain uses TRBV7-9 and TRBJ2-3; D may be TRBD1 or TRBD2 (5 bases each). Trimming took off 4 bases at V and 6 bases at J, with 14 bases between the two ends. The CDR3 has 14 amino acids. In germline, CDR1 is SEHNR, CDR2 FQNEAQ (reference sequence). The CDR3 protein is CASSYGAWPDTQYF. DNA of the CDR3: TGTGCCAGCAGCTACGGGGCTTGGCCGGATACGCAGTATTTT.

This clonotype showed up many times. The chain employs TRBV4-2 and TRBJ2-1; 12 bases agree with TRBD2. Germline assignment: CDR1 LGHNA and CDR2 YNFKEQ. This CDR3 comprises 15 residues. Trimming removed 4 bases from V and 5 bases from J; junction bases left unmatched: 3. The CDR3 here is CASSRLAGVDNEQFF. The CDR3 bases are TGTGCCAGCAGCCGACTAGCGGGAGTGGACAATGAGCAGTTCTTC.

The V gene is TRBV28, the J gene TRBJ2-3, with TRBD2 matching 12 bases. J gave up 4 bases and V 2 bases, and 4 bases lay outside the gene matches. The CDR3 runs to 16 residues. Germline CDR1 and CDR2: MDHEN and SYDVKM. CDR3 in DNA: TGTGCCAGCAGTTTACGGACTAGCGGGGTAGCAGATACGCAGTATTTT. This sequence encodes CASSLRTSGVADTQYF.

This chain connects TRBV20-1 to TRBJ2-1, with 12 bases identical to TRBD2. Looked up from germline, CDR1 is DFQATT and CDR2 is SNEGSKA (reference sequence). J was trimmed by 2 bases and V by 1 base; bases with no gene match: 21. The CDR3 has 22 amino acids. The CDR3, as DNA: TGCAGTGCTAGAGTTGACCCGGGTGAGGGACTAGCGGGTGGGTTGGCCTACAATGAGCAGTTCTTC. This encodes CSARVDPGEGLAGGLAYNEQFF.

This clonotype has more than one count but fewer than ten. The chain links TRBV9 to TRBJ1-1; D not resolved. V lost 0 bases and J 4 bases, leaving 7 bases between the germline ends. This CDR3 has 13 residues. Germline V gene sequence: CDR1 SGDLS, CDR2 YYNGEE. Here the CDR3 reads CASSVVSGTEAFF. The CDR3 DNA reads as TGTGCCAGCAGCGTAGTCTCGGGCACTGAAGCTTTCTTT.

This clonotype was observed a few times. This chain connects TRBV28 to TRBJ2-2; D is undetermined. Deletions cut 6 bases from V and 0 bases from J, with 11 bases between. This CDR3 contains 15 residues. Germline V gene lookup returns CDR1 MDHEN and CDR2 SYDVKM. The CDR3 DNA reads TGTGCCAGCAGCCTTAGTTTCGCGAACACCGGGGAGCTGTTTTTT. Its translation: CASSLSFANTGELFF.

This clonotype was counted only a few times. The rearrangement uses TRBV27 and TRBJ2-3; D assignment may be TRBD1 or TRBD2 (5 bases each). CDR1 MNHEY and CDR2 SMNVEV come from the germline V gene (reference sequence). The ends were cut back, 8 bases at V and 0 bases at J, with 21 bases in the middle. The CDR3 has 17 residues. The CDR3 loop is CASGDFRGPSSTDTQYF. The CDR3 nucleotides are TGTGCCAGCGGCGACTTCCGGGGACCGTCTAGCACAGATACGCAGTATTTT.

The chain carries TRBV4-1 and TRBJ2-5; 7 positions match TRBD1. This CDR3 is 18 amino acids long. Germline trimming cut 3 bases from V and 4 bases from J; bases unmatched to any gene: 17. Looked up from germline, CDR1 is MGHRA and CDR2 is YSYEKL. CDR3 nucleotides: TGCGCCAGCAGCCATCCTCGGGACAGCGAGGGCATGGGAGAGACCCAGTACTTC. It specifies CASSHPRDSEGMGETQYF.

This clonotype turned up a few times. The chain recombines TRBV20-1 with TRBJ1-1; D is perhaps TRBD1 (5 bases). Germline V gene lookup returns CDR1 DFQATT and CDR2 SNEGSKA (reference sequence). The CDR3 has 17 residues. Between the trimmed V and J ends, which lost 0 bases and 1 base, there was a span of 18 bases. The CDR3 sequence: CSARETFLDTRNTEAFF. The CDR3 coding sequence is TGCAGTGCTAGAGAGACCTTTTTGGACACGAGGAACACTGAAGCTTTCTTT.